The present T cell receptor beta chain was sequenced within a study of blood T cell repertoires in COVID-19. Study background: T cells, B-cell-depleted T cells, or PBMCs supplied cDNA or gDNA.

Profiling relied on immunoSEQ multiplex PCR, and the TCRdb table lists in-frame clones only, not all of them. There are some 220,000 clones in the sample; about 78% occur only once, and roughly 7% lies in the top ten. Unmatched junction bases numbered 2, after V lost 2 bases and J lost 0 bases. The germline CDR1 and CDR2 sequences are SGHNT and YYREEE (reference sequence). The CDR3 totals 16 residues. This sequence originates from a woman in her seventies with acute or convalescent COVID-19. Input material: peripheral blood. This sequence joins TRBV5-4 and TRBJ2-6; 7 bases fit TRBD1. CDR3 loop: CASSLTGASGANVLTF. DNA for the CDR3: TGTGCCAGCAGCTTAACAGGGGCCTCTGGGGCCAACGTCCTGACTTTC.